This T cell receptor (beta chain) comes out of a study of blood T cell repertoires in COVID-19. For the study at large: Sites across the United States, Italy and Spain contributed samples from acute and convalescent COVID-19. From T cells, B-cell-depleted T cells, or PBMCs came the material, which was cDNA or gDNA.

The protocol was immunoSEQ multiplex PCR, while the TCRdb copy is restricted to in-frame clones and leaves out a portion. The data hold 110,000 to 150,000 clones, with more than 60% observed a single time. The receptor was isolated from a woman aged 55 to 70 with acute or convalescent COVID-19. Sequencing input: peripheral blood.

CDR3 bases: TGTGCCAGCAGTCCCGGACAGGGTATTTTGTGGTACTTC. Protein sequence: CASSPGQGILWYF. This sequence joins TRBV21-1 and TRBJ2-7; the DNA was not compared with TRBD1, the D call given in the table. TRBV21-1 is designated a pseudogene. This CDR3 contains 13 residues.